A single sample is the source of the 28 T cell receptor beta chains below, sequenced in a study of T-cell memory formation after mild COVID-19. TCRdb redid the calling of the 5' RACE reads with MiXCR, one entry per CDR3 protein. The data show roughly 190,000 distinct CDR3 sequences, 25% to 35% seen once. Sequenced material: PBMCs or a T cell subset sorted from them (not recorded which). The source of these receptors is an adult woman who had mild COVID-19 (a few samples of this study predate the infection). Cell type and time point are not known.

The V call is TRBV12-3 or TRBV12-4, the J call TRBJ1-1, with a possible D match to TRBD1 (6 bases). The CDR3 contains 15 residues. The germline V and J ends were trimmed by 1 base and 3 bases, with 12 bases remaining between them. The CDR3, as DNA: TGTGCCAGCAGTTTAGGAGGGGGGCGGTACACTGAAGCTTTCTTT. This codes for CASSLGGGRYTEAFF.

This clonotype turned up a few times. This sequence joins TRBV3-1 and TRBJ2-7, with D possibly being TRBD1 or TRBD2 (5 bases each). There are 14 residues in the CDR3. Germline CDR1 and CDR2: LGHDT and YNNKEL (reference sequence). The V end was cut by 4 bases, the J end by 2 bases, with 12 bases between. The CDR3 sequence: CASSLPGPAYEQYF. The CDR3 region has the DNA TGTGCCAGCAGCCTTCCGGGACCCGCCTACGAGCAGTACTTC.

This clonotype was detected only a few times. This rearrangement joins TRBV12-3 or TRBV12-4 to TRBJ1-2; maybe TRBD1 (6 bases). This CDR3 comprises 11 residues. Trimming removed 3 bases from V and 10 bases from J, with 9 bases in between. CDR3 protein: CASSLGGYYTF. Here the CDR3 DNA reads TGTGCCAGCAGTTTGGGGGGCTACTACACCTTC.

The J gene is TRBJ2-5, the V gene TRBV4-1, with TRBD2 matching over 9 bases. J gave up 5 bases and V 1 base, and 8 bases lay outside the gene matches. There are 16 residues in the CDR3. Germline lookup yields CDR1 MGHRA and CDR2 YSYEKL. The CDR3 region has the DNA TGCGCCAGCAGCCAAGGGGGACTAGCCTCCGGGGAGACCCAGTACTTC. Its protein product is CASSQGGLASGETQYF.

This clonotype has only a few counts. The CDR3 protein is CASSLVKGLVLTDTQYF. The CDR3 DNA reads TGTGCCAGCAGCTTAGTGAAGGGACTAGTTCTCACAGATACGCAGTATTTT. The chain joins TRBV7-9 to TRBJ2-3; 8 bases map to TRBD2. The J segment lost 2 bases and the V segment lost 1 base, leaving 8 bases of the junction unmatched. Germline-derived CDR1 and CDR2 are SEHNR and FQNEAQ (reference sequence). The CDR3 is made up of 17 amino acids.

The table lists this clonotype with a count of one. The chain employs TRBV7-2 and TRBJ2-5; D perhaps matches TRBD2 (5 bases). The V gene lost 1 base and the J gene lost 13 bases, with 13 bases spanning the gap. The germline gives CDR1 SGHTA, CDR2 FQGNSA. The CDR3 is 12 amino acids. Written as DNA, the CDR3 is TGTGCCAGCAGCTTAGTAGGTCTAGCTTTGTACTTC. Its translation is CASSLVGLALYF.

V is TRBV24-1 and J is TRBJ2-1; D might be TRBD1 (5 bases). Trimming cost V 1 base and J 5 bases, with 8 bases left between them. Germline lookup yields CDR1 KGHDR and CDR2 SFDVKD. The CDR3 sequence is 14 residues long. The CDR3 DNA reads TGTGCCACCAGTGATTTTAGGGGAAACAATGAGCAGTTCTTC. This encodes CATSDFRGNNEQFF.

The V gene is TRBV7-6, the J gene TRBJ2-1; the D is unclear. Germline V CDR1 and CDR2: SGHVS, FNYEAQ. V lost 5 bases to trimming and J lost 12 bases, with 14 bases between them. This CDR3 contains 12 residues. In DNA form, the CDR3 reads TGTGCCAGCAGCGATAGCCTAACCCGGCAGTTCTTC. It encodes CASSDSLTRQFF.

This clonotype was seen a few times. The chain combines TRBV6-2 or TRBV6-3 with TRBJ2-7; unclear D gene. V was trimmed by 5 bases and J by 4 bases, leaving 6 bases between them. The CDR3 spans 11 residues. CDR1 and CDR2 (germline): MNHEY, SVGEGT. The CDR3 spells CASSPQYEQYF. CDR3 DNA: TGTGCCAGCAGTCCCCAGTACGAGCAGTACTTC.

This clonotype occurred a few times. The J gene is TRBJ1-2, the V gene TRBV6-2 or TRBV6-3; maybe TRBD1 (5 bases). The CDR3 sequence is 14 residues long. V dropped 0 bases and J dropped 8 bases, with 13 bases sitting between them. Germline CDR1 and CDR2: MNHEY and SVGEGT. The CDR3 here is CASSYSGDARGYTF. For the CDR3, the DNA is TGTGCCAGCAGTTACTCTGGGGACGCCAGAGGCTACACCTTC.

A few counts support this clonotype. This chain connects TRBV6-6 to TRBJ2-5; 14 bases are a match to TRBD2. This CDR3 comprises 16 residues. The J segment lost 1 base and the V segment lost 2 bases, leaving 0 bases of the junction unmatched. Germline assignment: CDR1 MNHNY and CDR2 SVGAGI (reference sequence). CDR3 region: CASSYGTSGGQETQYF. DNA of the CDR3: TGTGCCAGCAGTTACGGGACTAGCGGGGGCCAAGAGACCCAGTACTTC.

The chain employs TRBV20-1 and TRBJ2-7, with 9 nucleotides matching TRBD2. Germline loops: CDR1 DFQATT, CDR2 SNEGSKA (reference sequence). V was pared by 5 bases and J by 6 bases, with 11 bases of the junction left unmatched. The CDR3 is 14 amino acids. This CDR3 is CSASVAGGPREQYF. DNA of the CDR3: TGCAGTGCTTCGGTCGCGGGAGGGCCCCGCGAGCAGTACTTC.

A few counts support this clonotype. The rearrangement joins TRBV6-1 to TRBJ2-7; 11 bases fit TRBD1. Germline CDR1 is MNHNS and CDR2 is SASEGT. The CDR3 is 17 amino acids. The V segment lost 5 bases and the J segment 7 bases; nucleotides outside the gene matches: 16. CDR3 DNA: TGTGCCAGCAGTTTACCCTACGGACAGGGGGCGCCGAGGGAGCAGTACTTC. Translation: CASSLPYGQGAPREQYF.

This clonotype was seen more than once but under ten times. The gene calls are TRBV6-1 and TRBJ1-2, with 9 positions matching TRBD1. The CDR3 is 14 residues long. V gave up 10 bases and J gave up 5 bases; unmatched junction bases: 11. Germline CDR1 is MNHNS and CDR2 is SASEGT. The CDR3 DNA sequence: TGTGCCACCCTCCCTCCCGGGACAGGGTATGGCTACACCTTC. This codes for CATLPPGTGYGYTF.

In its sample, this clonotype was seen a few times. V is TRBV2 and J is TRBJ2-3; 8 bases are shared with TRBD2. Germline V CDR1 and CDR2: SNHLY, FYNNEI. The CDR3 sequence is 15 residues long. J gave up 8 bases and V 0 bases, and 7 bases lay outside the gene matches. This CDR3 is CASSEAGRGGSTQYF. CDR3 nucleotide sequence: TGTGCCAGCAGTGAAGCGGGCCGGGGGGGCAGTACGCAGTATTTT. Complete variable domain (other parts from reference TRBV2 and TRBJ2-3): EPEVTQTPSHQVTQMGQEVILRCVPISNHLYFYWYRQILGQKVEFLVSFYNNEISEKSEIFDDQFSVERPDGSNFTLKIRSTKLEDSAMYFCASSEAGRGGSTQYFGPGTRLTVL.

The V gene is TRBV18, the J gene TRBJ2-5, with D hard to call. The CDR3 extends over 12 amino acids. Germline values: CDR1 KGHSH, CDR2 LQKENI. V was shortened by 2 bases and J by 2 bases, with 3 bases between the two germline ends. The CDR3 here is CASSPGQETQYF. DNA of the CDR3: TGTGCCAGCTCACCAGGGCAAGAGACCCAGTACTTC.

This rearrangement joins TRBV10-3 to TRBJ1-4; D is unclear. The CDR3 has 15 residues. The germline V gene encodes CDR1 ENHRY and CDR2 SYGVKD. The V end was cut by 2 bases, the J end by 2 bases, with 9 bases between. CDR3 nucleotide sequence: TGTGCCATCAGTGAGGGCCCCGGGACTAATGAAAAACTGTTTTTT. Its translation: CAISEGPGTNEKLFF.

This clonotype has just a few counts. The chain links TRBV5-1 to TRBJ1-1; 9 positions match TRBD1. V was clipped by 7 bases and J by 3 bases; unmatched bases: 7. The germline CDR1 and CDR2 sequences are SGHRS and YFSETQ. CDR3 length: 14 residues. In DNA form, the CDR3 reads TGCGCCAGCGGACAGGGGAGGGAGTACACTGAAGCTTTCTTT. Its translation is CASGQGREYTEAFF.

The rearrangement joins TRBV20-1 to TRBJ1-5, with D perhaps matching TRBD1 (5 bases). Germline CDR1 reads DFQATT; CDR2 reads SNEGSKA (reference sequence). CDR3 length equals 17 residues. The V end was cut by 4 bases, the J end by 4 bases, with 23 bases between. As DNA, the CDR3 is TGCAGTGCTAACCCCGCGGGGGTAAGGCGCCGGAATCAGCCCCAGCATTTT. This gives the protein CSANPAGVRRRNQPQHF.

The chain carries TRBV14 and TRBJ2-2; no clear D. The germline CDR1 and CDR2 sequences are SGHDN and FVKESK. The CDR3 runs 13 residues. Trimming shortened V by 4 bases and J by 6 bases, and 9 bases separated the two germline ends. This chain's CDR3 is CASSPAWAGELFF. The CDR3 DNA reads TGTGCCAGCAGCCCCGCGTGGGCCGGGGAGCTGTTTTTT.

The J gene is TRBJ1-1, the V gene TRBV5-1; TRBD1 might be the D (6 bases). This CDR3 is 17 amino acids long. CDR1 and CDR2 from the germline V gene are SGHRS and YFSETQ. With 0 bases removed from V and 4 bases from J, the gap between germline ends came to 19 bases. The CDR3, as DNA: TGCGCCAGCAGCTTGGAATCCGTGGGCAGGGGAAGCACTGAAGCTTTCTTT. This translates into CASSLESVGRGSTEAFF.

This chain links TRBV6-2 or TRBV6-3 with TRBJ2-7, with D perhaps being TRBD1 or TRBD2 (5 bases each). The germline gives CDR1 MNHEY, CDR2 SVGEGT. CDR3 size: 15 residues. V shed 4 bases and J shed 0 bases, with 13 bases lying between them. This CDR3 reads CASSWDAASSYEQYF. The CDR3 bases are TGTGCCAGCAGTTGGGACGCGGCTAGCTCCTACGAGCAGTACTTC.

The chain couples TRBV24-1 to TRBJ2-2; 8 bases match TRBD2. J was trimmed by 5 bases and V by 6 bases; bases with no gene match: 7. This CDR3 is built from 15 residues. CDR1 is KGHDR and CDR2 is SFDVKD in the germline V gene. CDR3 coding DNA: TGTGCCACCAGTAAGGGTCTAGCGGGTACCGGGGAGCTGTTTTTT. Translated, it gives CATSKGLAGTGELFF.

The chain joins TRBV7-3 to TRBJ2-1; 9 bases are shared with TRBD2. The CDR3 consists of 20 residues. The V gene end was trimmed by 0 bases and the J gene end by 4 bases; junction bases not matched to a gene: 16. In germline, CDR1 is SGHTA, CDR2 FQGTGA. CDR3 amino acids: CASSLTGASGNPLPYNEQFF. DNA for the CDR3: TGTGCCAGCAGCTTAACTGGGGCTAGCGGGAACCCGTTACCTTACAATGAGCAGTTCTTC.

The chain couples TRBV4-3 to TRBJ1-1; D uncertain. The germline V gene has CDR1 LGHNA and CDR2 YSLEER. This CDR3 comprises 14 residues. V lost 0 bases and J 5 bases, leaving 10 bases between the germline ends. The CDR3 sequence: CASSQDVWVTEAFF. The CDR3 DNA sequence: TGCGCCAGCAGCCAAGATGTTTGGGTTACTGAAGCTTTCTTT.

The CDR3 here is CASSLGGTGDEQFF. The CDR3 nucleotides read TGTGCCAGCAGCTTAGGAGGGACAGGCGATGAGCAGTTCTTC. The rearrangement uses TRBV7-2 and TRBJ2-1, with 8 bases matching TRBD1. With V trimmed by 1 base and J by 8 bases, 4 bases remained unmatched. Germline CDR1 and CDR2: SGHTA and FQGNSA. The CDR3 has 14 amino acids.

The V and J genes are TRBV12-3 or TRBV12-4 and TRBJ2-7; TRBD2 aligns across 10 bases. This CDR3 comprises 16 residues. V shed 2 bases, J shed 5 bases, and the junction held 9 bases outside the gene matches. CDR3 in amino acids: CASSLRQAGGLDEQYF. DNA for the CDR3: TGTGCCAGCAGTTTAAGGCAAGCGGGGGGGCTCGACGAGCAGTACTTC.

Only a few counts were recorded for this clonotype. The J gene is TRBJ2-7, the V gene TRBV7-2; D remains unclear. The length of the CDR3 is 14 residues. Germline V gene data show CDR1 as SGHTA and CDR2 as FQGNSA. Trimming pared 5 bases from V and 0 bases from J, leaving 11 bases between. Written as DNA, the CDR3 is TGTGCCAGCAGCCCCCTCGGCATCTCCTACGAGCAGTACTTC. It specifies CASSPLGISYEQYF.